This is a list of T cell receptor beta chains from one sample in a study of blood T cell repertoires in COVID-19. Produced via immunoSEQ multiplex PCR; TCRdb's table is partial and in-frame only. Among roughly 330,000 clones listed, 88% were seen once. Sequenced sample: peripheral blood. These receptors all come from a woman in her fifties or sixties with active or convalescent COVID-19. Each CDR3 is given with its conserved first and last residue. The D gene is left open where the match is weak. Not every row has a clone size; where given, it reads once, few, many or a size class.

V	size	J	D	DNA	CDR3
TRBV6-2/TRBV6-3	-	TRBJ2-7	-	TGTGCCAGCAGTTACGGCGGGTTCGAGCAGTACTTC	CASSYGGFEQYF
TRBV28	-	TRBJ2-5	-	TGTGCCAGCAGTTTGATGGGGGCTACTAGTAATTCCCTTGCGGAAGAGACCCAGTACTTC	CASSLMGATSNSLAEETQYF
TRBV9	-	TRBJ2-7	TRBD1	TGTGCCAGCAGCGTCTTCGACAGGGCCGGCGAGCAGTACTTC	CASSVFDRAGEQYF
TRBV9	many	TRBJ2-7	TRBD2	TGTGCCAGCAGCGTAGAAACTAGCGGAGCCTACGAGCAGTACTTC	CASSVETSGAYEQYF
TRBV27	-	TRBJ2-7	TRBD2	TGTGCCAGCAGTATAAGACTAGCGGAACTCTACGAGCAGTACTTC	CASSIRLAELYEQYF
TRBV7-2	-	TRBJ2-2	-	TGTGCCAGCAGCTCGGGACTTAACACCGGGGAGCTGTTTTTT	CASSSGLNTGELFF
TRBV7-9	many	TRBJ1-1	TRBD1	TGTGCCAGCAGCCGCCAGGGGGCTGGTACTGAAGCTTTCTTT	CASSRQGAGTEAFF
TRBV29-1	-	TRBJ1-1	TRBD1	TGCAGCGCAAATCTTGGACAGGGGAAGGGGACTGAAGCTTTCTTT	CSANLGQGKGTEAFF
TRBV28	-	TRBJ2-7	TRBD1	TGTGCCAACTCTCCCGGGACAGAGATCTACGAGCAGTACTTC	CANSPGTEIYEQYF
TRBV29-1	-	TRBJ1-2	TRBD1	TGCAGCGTCGACAGGGGGGACTATGGCTACACCTTC	CSVDRGDYGYTF
TRBV5-1	few	TRBJ2-3	TRBD1	TGCGCCAGCAGCTTGCGGGACAGGGGTAGTCCAGATACGCAGTATTTT	CASSLRDRGSPDTQYF
TRBV6-4	-	TRBJ1-6	-	TGTGCCAGCCGATACCAACAGGTTTCGTCTTATAATTCACCCCTCCACTTT	CASRYQQVSSYNSPLHF
TRBV7-6	-	TRBJ2-1	-	TGTGCCAGCAGCTCCCCGGGGGGCCATGAGCAGTTCTTC	CASSSPGGHEQFF
TRBV14	few	TRBJ1-1	TRBD1	TGTGCCAGCAGCACCCTCGGGACAGGGGTCATGAACACTGAAGCTTTCTTT	CASSTLGTGVMNTEAFF
TRBV7-6	once	TRBJ2-1	-	TGTGCCAGCAGCTCTACTAGGAATGAGCAGTTCTTC	CASSSTRNEQFF
TRBV29-1	-	TRBJ1-2	-	TGCAGCGTTGAGGGACTTCCCACTCCGGGCTACACCTTC	CSVEGLPTPGYTF
TRBV27	-	TRBJ2-2	TRBD2	TGTGCCAGCAGGGGGGTGGGACTAGCAGCCGGGGAGCTGTTTTTT	CASRGVGLAAGELFF
TRBV19	-	TRBJ1-1	-	TGTGCCAGTAGTACAGGTAACACTGAAGCTTTCTTT	CASSTGNTEAFF
TRBV12-5	-	TRBJ2-3	TRBD1	TGTGCTAGTGGTTTGGTCTCAGTGGACAGGGCAGATACGCAGTATTTT	CASGLVSVDRADTQYF
TRBV7-2	-	TRBJ2-3	-	TGTGCCAGCAGCTTAACCCGGGGCACAGATACGCAGTATTTT	CASSLTRGTDTQYF
TRBV11-2	-	TRBJ2-2	TRBD2	TGTGCCAGCAGCTCCACCGCGGGGGTGGGGAACACCGGGGAGCTGTTTTTT	CASSSTAGVGNTGELFF
TRBV27	-	TRBJ2-7	-	TGTGCCAGCAGTTTTCGACAGGCCTACGAGCAGTACTTC	CASSFRQAYEQYF
TRBV9	-	TRBJ1-1	-	TGTGCCAGCAGCGTAGACGGACAGCAAGCTTTCTTT	CASSVDGQQAFF
TRBV11-2	-	TRBJ1-2	-	TGTGCCAGCAGCTTAGGCCCTCGGGACAACTCTAACTATGGCTACACCTTC	CASSLGPRDNSNYGYTF
TRBV27	-	TRBJ1-5	-	TGTGCCAGTGGCCTCAATCAGCCCCAGCATTTT	CASGLNQPQHF
TRBV3-1/TRBV3-2	-	TRBJ2-7	-	TGTGCCAGCAGCCAGGACGAACCGGGGGAGCAGTACTTC	CASSQDEPGEQYF
TRBV9	-	TRBJ2-1	TRBD2	TGTGCCAGCAGCCCAAGTACCGGGACTAGCGGGAGAGGGTGGGAGAAATACAATGAGCAGTTCTTC	CASSPSTGTSGRGWEKYNEQFF
TRBV7-2	once	TRBJ1-2	-	TGTGCCAGCAGCTTTCTCGGGAAGGGCTACACCTTC	CASSFLGKGYTF
TRBV6-2/TRBV6-3	-	TRBJ2-7	TRBD1	TGTGCCAGCAGTTACTCGATGGGACAGGTATCCTACGAGCAGTACTTC	CASSYSMGQVSYEQYF
TRBV5-8	-	TRBJ1-1	-	TGTGCCAGCAGCTCGGGACTGGAGAACACTGAAGCTTTCTTT	CASSSGLENTEAFF
TRBV6-1	-	TRBJ1-6	-	TGTGCCAGCAGTGAAATATCGGGGCGCGGGGCTTCACCCCTCCACTTT	CASSEISGRGASPLHF
TRBV5-1	-	TRBJ1-1	TRBD1	TGCGCCAGCAGCTTGTGGGGGGACAGGCGGGTCCTGAACACTGAAGCTTTCTTT	CASSLWGDRRVLNTEAFF
TRBV7-2	once	TRBJ2-3	TRBD2	TGTGCCAGCAGCTTATTACTAGCGGGGGGGCAGACAGATACGCAGTATTTT	CASSLLLAGGQTDTQYF
TRBV5-1	-	TRBJ2-1	TRBD1	TGCGCCAGCAGCTTGGTCCAAGGACAGGGGTTGGTCAATGAGCAGTTCTTC	CASSLVQGQGLVNEQFF
TRBV11-2	-	TRBJ2-5	TRBD2	TGTGCCAGCAGGGCAACTAGCGGGGGGGCCGGGTTGAAGACCCAGTACTTC	CASRATSGGAGLKTQYF
TRBV6-5	once	TRBJ1-5	-	TGTGCCAGCAGTTACTCCAGGGATAGCAATCAGCCCCAGCATTTT	CASSYSRDSNQPQHF
TRBV3-1/TRBV3-2	-	TRBJ2-5	TRBD2	TGTGCCAGCAGCCCCCCTGTGGGCGGGGGGGCCAGAGAGACCCAGTACTTC	CASSPPVGGGARETQYF
TRBV7-2	-	TRBJ2-7	-	TGTGCCAGCAGCCTCTTCAAACGGAGCGGCTACGAGCAGTACTTC	CASSLFKRSGYEQYF
TRBV6-1	once	TRBJ2-5	TRBD2	TGTGCCAGCAGTGCCCTGGCTAGCGGGGGCCAAGAGACCCAGTACTTC	CASSALASGGQETQYF
TRBV7-2	-	TRBJ2-7	TRBD2	TGTGCCAGCAAACCTAGCGGGAGTCTCTACGAGCAGTACTTC	CASKPSGSLYEQYF
TRBV15	-	TRBJ1-5	-	TGTGCCACCAGCAGAGAAGGAGGGGTGGGTCAGCCCCAGCATTTT	CATSREGGVGQPQHF
TRBV4-2	-	TRBJ2-1	-	TGTGCCAGCAGCCAATCGGGCGGGCCTTGGGAGCAGTTCTTC	CASSQSGGPWEQFF
TRBV7-9	-	TRBJ1-1	-	TGTGCCAGCAGCTTACAAGGGGGTAACACTGAAGCTTTCTTT	CASSLQGGNTEAFF
TRBV28	-	TRBJ1-5	-	TGTGCCAGCAGTTCGACAGGAATCAGGAATCATTTT	CASSSTGIRNHF
TRBV4-1	-	TRBJ2-7	TRBD2	TGCGCCAGCAGCCTACGCCCCCTAGCGGTCTCAAGCTCCTACGAGCAGTACTTC	CASSLRPLAVSSSYEQYF
TRBV7-3	-	TRBJ1-1	-	TGTGCCAGCAGCTCCCGTATGAACACTGAAGCTTTCTTT	CASSSRMNTEAFF
TRBV6-5	once	TRBJ1-6	TRBD1	TGTGCCAGCATCCCGACCGGGACAGGTAATTCACCCCTCCACTTT	CASIPTGTGNSPLHF
TRBV18	-	TRBJ2-1	-	TGTGCCAGCTCGCCCCCCCCAGGGTCCAATGAGCAGTTCTTC	CASSPPPGSNEQFF
TRBV28	-	TRBJ2-7	TRBD2	TGTGCCAGCAGTTCGGCGAGCGGGGGAAGCTCCTACGAGCAGTACTTC	CASSSASGGSSYEQYF
TRBV30	-	TRBJ2-2	TRBD2	TGTGCCTGGAGTTCACGACTAGCGGGAGGGCCAAACACCGGGGAGCTGTTTTTT	CAWSSRLAGGPNTGELFF
TRBV29-1	few	TRBJ1-2	-	TGCAGCGCCTTGACTGTCCAAGGCCAAGGAGGCTACACCTTC	CSALTVQGQGGYTF
TRBV27	-	TRBJ1-5	-	TGTGCCAGCAGGCTCGGGGGACCCTATAGCAATCAGCCCCAGCATTTT	CASRLGGPYSNQPQHF
TRBV5-6	-	TRBJ2-3	TRBD1	TGTGCCAGCAGCTTCTCCGGGACAGGGGTTATAACAGATACGCAGTATTTT	CASSFSGTGVITDTQYF
TRBV27	once	TRBJ1-2	-	TGTGCCAGCAGTTTTGACAGAAATAACTATGGCTACACCTTC	CASSFDRNNYGYTF
TRBV7-2	-	TRBJ2-1	TRBD1	TGTGCCAGCAGCTACCAACAGGGGTCCTACAATGAGCAGTTCTTC	CASSYQQGSYNEQFF
TRBV30	-	TRBJ2-5	-	TGTGCCTGGAGTGTACGGCTGGGAGAGGAGACCCAGTACTTC	CAWSVRLGEETQYF
TRBV30	-	TRBJ1-5	-	TGTGCCTGGAGCCCAGGGCCTAATCAGCCCCAGCATTTT	CAWSPGPNQPQHF
TRBV14	-	TRBJ1-1	-	TGTGCCAGCCTACCAAAAGGGGCCATCACTGAAGCTTTCTTT	CASLPKGAITEAFF